Described below is a single T cell receptor (beta chain) sequence and its context. What it binds is unknown. Germline lookup yields CDR1 SGDLS and CDR2 YYNGEE. V lost 0 bases to trimming and J lost 5 bases, with 8 bases between them. This CDR3 comprises 13 residues. TCRdb ran MiXCR on the 5' RACE reads and lists one entry per CDR3 protein. The data show fewer than 200,000 distinct CDR3 sequences, 20% to 25% seen once. The data are from a study of T-cell memory formation after mild COVID-19. At the level of the study: For the most part, TCR clusters were specific to one donor.

Findings of the study overall: Some responding clones appeared in pre-infection memory, suggesting cross-reactive memory joined. The authors did not confirm SARS-CoV-2 specificity of second-wave clones peaking day 37. A second wave expanding day 15 to 37 was CD4+-biased; contracting clones were balanced.

The sample comprised PBMCs or a T cell subset sorted from them (not recorded which). This sequence was found in an adult woman who had mild COVID-19 (a few samples of this study predate the infection). Cell type and time point are not known. The chain couples TRBV9 to TRBJ1-1; D might be TRBD1 (5 bases). Here the CDR3 DNA reads TGTGCCAGCAGCGTAGACCGGGGGACTGAAGCTTTCTTT. This gives the protein CASSVDRGTEAFF.